This TCR beta chain was observed in a study of blood T cell repertoires in COVID-19. This CDR3 comprises 17 residues. Germline CDR1 reads SGHRS; CDR2 reads YFSETQ. V was clipped by 0 bases and J by 1 base, with 16 bases between them. In the original processing: Cell counts per sample came from amplifying reference gene primers. TCRdb's table, derived via immunoSEQ multiplex PCR, lists solely in-frame clones and lacks some. Clone size and V and J calls were adopted from that table, with D and trimming inferred from the DNA. The sample shows 200,000 or so clones, approximately 80% of them seen only once.

The source of this sequence is a human donor in a cohort sampled during active COVID-19. The chain uses TRBV5-1 and TRBJ2-5, with D possibly matching TRBD2 (6 bases). Sequences were obtained from peripheral blood. DNA for the CDR3: TGCGCCAGCAGCTTGGTGGCGGGACTGAAACTCCAAGAGACCCAGTACTTC. Protein sequence: CASSLVAGLKLQETQYF.